This passage covers 23 T cell receptor beta chains from one sample sequenced in a study of shared clonotypes between healthy human individuals. TCRdb's copy holds only in-frame clones and misses some; the assay was immunoSEQ multiplex PCR. This table holds roughly 1 million clones, around 76% found once. The sample taken for sequencing was memory CD4+ T cells sorted from blood. Subset denoted: CD45RA-negative fraction. These receptors all come from a man between 18 and 29 years old in good health.

The chain links TRBV25-1 to TRBJ1-3, with 7 bases fitting TRBD1. Per the germline V gene, CDR1 is MGHDK and CDR2 is SYGVNS. The CDR3 consists of 16 residues. V was pared by 1 base and J by 0 bases, with 3 bases of the junction left unmatched. This CDR3 reads CASSEWQGDSGNTIYF. CDR3 nucleotides: TGTGCCAGCAGTGAATGGCAGGGGGACTCTGGAAACACCATATATTTT.

V is TRBV5-1 and J is TRBJ2-7; TRBD1 aligns across 8 bases. This CDR3 region has 15 residues. Germline CDR1 reads SGHRS; CDR2 reads YFSETQ. Germline trimming cut 4 bases from V and 1 base from J; bases unmatched to any gene: 7. The CDR3 loop is CASSLGQGKSYEQYF. The CDR3 DNA sequence: TGCGCCAGCAGCCTAGGACAGGGAAAGTCCTACGAGCAGTACTTC.

J is TRBJ2-1 and V is TRBV6-1; 7 nucleotides match TRBD1. Per the germline V gene, CDR1 is MNHNS and CDR2 is SASEGT. With 10 bases clipped from V and 2 bases from J, the junction kept 11 bases outside the gene matches. The CDR3 runs to 15 residues. This chain's CDR3 is CATDKDRSPYNEQFF. The CDR3, as DNA: TGTGCCACGGACAAGGACAGGTCCCCCTACAATGAGCAGTTCTTC.

The rearrangement uses TRBV7-2 and TRBJ2-3; perhaps D is TRBD1 or TRBD2 (5 bases each). V was cut by 7 bases and J by 10 bases, with 18 bases left in between. The CDR3 spans 13 residues. Germline CDR1 is SGHTA and CDR2 is FQGNSA. The CDR3 loop is CASTSPGTPAQYF. CDR3 sequence (DNA): TGTGCCAGCACCTCCCCCGGGACCCCGGCGCAGTATTTT.

This sequence joins TRBV18 and TRBJ2-3; unclear D gene. CDR1 is KGHSH, CDR2 LQKENI, per germline. The CDR3 extends over 13 amino acids. V was shortened by 6 bases and J by 4 bases, with 11 bases between the two germline ends. CDR3 in amino acids: CASSSRNPDTQYF. The CDR3 DNA follows: TGTGCCAGCTCCTCCCGAAATCCAGATACGCAGTATTTT.

A word on this clone: Other DNA sequences from this sample encode an identical CDR3 as well. The chain combines TRBV5-1 with TRBJ1-6; 8 nucleotides agree with TRBD1. This CDR3 is built from 15 residues. Trimming removed 0 bases from V and 7 bases from J; junction bases left unmatched: 3. CDR1 is SGHRS and CDR2 is YFSETQ in the germline V gene. In DNA form, the CDR3 reads TGCGCCAGCAGCTTGGAAGGACAGGGAAATTCACCCCTCCACTTT. Its protein is CASSLEGQGNSPLHF.

The CDR3 DNA sequence: TGTGCCAGCAGCCAAGATCTTCGACTAGCGGGGGCCCCCACAGATACGCAGTATTTT. Translation gives CASSQDLRLAGAPTDTQYF. The chain employs TRBV4-2 and TRBJ2-3; 12 nucleotides match TRBD2. CDR3 length equals 19 residues. CDR1 and CDR2 from the germline V gene are LGHNA and YNFKEQ. Losses at the gene ends were 0 bases for V and 2 bases for J; bases not matched to a gene: 9.

This clone was counted once. This sample includes further DNA sequences coding for the same CDR3. This chain connects TRBV30 to TRBJ2-7; D remains ambiguous. The germline V gene has CDR1 GTSNPN and CDR2 SVGIG (reference sequence). This CDR3 is built from 11 residues. Trimming left V 0 bases short and J 3 bases short, with 3 bases between. The chain's CDR3 is CAWSVYYEQYF. The CDR3 nucleotides are TGTGCCTGGAGTGTATACTACGAGCAGTACTTC.

The chain joins TRBV9 to TRBJ2-1; the D gene is possibly TRBD2 (6 bases). Germline V lookup: CDR1 SGDLS, CDR2 YYNGEE. The CDR3 sequence is 15 residues long. Trimming left V 4 bases short and J 3 bases short, with 14 bases between. In nucleotides, the CDR3 is TGTGCCAGCAGCAAGAGTGGGACTTTCTACAATGAGCAGTTCTTC. As protein: CASSKSGTFYNEQFF.

V is TRBV5-8 and J is TRBJ2-5; TRBD2 matches 8 bases. Germline lookup yields CDR1 SGHTS and CDR2 YDEGEE. Trimming took 4 bases from V and 2 from J; bases not matched to a gene: 4. This CDR3 is 14 amino acids long. CDR3 in DNA: TGTGCCAGCAGCACCGGGGGGGGGCAAGAGACCCAGTACTTC. It yields the protein CASSTGGGQETQYF.

This rearrangement joins TRBV5-4 to TRBJ2-3, with D possibly TRBD2 on 6 matching bases. Germline CDR1 reads SGHNT; CDR2 reads YYREEE (reference sequence). V was trimmed by 4 bases and J by 0 bases, leaving 15 bases between them. This CDR3 is 16 amino acids long. The CDR3: CASSRAGGDSTDTQYF. In DNA, the CDR3 is TGTGCCAGCAGCCGGGCTGGCGGGGACAGCACAGATACGCAGTATTTT.

This chain connects TRBV19 to TRBJ1-2; D call uncertain. Germline assignment: CDR1 LNHDA and CDR2 SQIVND (reference sequence). This CDR3 is built from 12 residues. Trimming took off 3 bases at V and 5 bases at J, with 7 bases between the two ends. CDR3 sequence reads: CASSMDGYGYTF. As DNA, the CDR3 is TGTGCCAGTAGTATGGACGGGTATGGCTACACCTTC.

This chain uses TRBV7-9 with TRBJ2-2; 7 nucleotides agree with TRBD1. V shed 1 base, J shed 5 bases, and the junction held 10 bases outside the gene matches. Germline V CDR1 and CDR2: SEHNR, FQNEAQ (reference sequence). This CDR3 comprises 17 residues. The CDR3 nucleotides are TGTGCCAGCAGCTTAGAGGTGTGGGACAGCTCAACCGGGGAGCTGTTTTTT. Amino acid sequence: CASSLEVWDSSTGELFF. Full variable domain (missing parts from reference TRBV7-9 and TRBJ2-2): DTGVSQNPRHKITKRGQNVTFRCDPISEHNRLYWYRQTLGQGPEFLTYFQNEAQLEKSRLLSDRFSAERPKGSFSTLEIQRTEQGDSAMYLCASSLEVWDSSTGELFFGEGSRLTVL.

The chain combines TRBV25-1 with TRBJ2-5; TRBD2 is a possible D gene (6 bases). Germline loops: CDR1 MGHDK, CDR2 SYGVNS. The germline V and J ends were trimmed by 5 bases and 5 bases, with 12 bases remaining between them. The CDR3 is 13 residues long. The CDR3: CASSRGGVETQYF. In DNA form, the CDR3 reads TGTGCCAGCAGTAGGGGCGGGGTTGAGACCCAGTACTTC. The full variable domain, with the rest looked up from reference TRBV25-1 and TRBJ2-5, is EADIYQTPRYLVIGTGKKITLECSQTMGHDKMYWYQQDPGMELHLIHYSYGVNSTEKGDLSSESTVSRIRTEHFPLTLESARPSHTSQYLCASSRGGVETQYFGPGTRLLVL.

The genes are TRBV5-6 and TRBJ1-1; D uncertain. Per germline, CDR1 SGHDT and CDR2 YYEEEE. The CDR3 totals 16 residues. Trimming cost V 4 bases and J 5 bases, with 21 bases left between them. In DNA form, the CDR3 reads TGTGCCAGCAGCCTGGGCGTCGGGCTTCCGGGGACTGAAGCTTTCTTT. Amino acid sequence: CASSLGVGLPGTEAFF.

In DNA, the CDR3 is TGTGCCAGCACCACAAGGGGAAGGGCTGAAGAGACCCAGTACTTC. The encoded protein is CASTTRGRAEETQYF. The chain recombines TRBV28 with TRBJ2-5; TRBD1 might be the D (5 bases). Trimming took 7 bases from V and 3 from J, leaving 18 bases between them. Germline values: CDR1 MDHEN, CDR2 SYDVKM. The CDR3 extends over 15 amino acids.

This chain links TRBV10-3 with TRBJ1-4; TRBD1 might be the D (6 bases). This CDR3 has 16 amino acids. The V gene lost 0 bases and the J gene lost 7 bases, with 15 bases spanning the gap. Germline V lookup: CDR1 ENHRY, CDR2 SYGVKD. This chain's CDR3 is CAISESGAAGGEKLFF. The CDR3 DNA reads TGTGCCATCAGTGAGTCGGGGGCCGCCGGAGGTGAAAAACTGTTTTTT.

A few counts support this clone. This chain joins TRBV2 and TRBJ2-5; TRBD2 matches at 10 bases. Judging by the DNA end, TRBJ2-7 fits better; the J call may be wrong. The CDR3 runs 14 residues. Germline CDR1 is SNHLY and CDR2 is FYNNEI. Here the CDR3 reads CASTGLAVIYEQYF. DNA for the CDR3: TGTGCCAGCACCGGACTAGCGGTTATCTACGAGCAGTACTTC.

The chain joins TRBV18 to TRBJ2-7; D unclear. Trimming removed 3 bases at V and 3 bases at J, with 15 bases between. Germline CDR1 KGHSH, CDR2 LQKENI. This CDR3 is 15 amino acids long. Here the CDR3 reads CASSPGMAGNYEQYF. CDR3 sequence (DNA): TGTGCCAGCTCACCGGGGATGGCAGGAAACTACGAGCAGTACTTC.

V is TRBV5-1 and J is TRBJ2-6; D might be TRBD1 (6 bases). V lost 7 bases, J lost 0 bases, and 17 bases lay in between. Per germline, CDR1 SGHRS and CDR2 YFSETQ. This CDR3 is 17 amino acids long. This CDR3 is CASVPGHRLSGANVLTF. Written as DNA, the CDR3 is TGCGCCAGCGTGCCGGGACACCGACTCTCTGGGGCCAACGTCCTGACTTTC.

The chain carries TRBV18 and TRBJ1-1; D is uncertain. The CDR3 sequence is 16 residues long. The V gene lost 1 base and the J gene lost 0 bases, with 12 bases spanning the gap. Looked up from germline, CDR1 is KGHSH and CDR2 is LQKENI. Written as DNA, the CDR3 is TGTGCCAGCTCACCACTAGTTGGCCAGTTGAACACTGAAGCTTTCTTT. This codes for CASSPLVGQLNTEAFF.

The sample holds many counts of this clone. V and J are TRBV10-3 and TRBJ2-7; no firm D call. Germline-derived CDR1 and CDR2 are ENHRY and SYGVKD. This CDR3 is built from 13 residues. V lost 6 bases and J 1 base, leaving 10 bases between the germline ends. The CDR3 loop reads CAISLDGSYEQYF. CDR3 nucleotide sequence: TGTGCCATCAGCCTAGATGGGTCCTACGAGCAGTACTTC.

The chain combines TRBV11-2 with TRBJ2-1; D not certain. V lost 5 bases and J lost 5, with 19 bases in between. The CDR3 extends over 16 amino acids. CDR1 is SGHAT and CDR2 is FQNNGV in the germline V gene. The CDR3: CASSRGNTLSDNEQFF. The DNA for the CDR3 is TGTGCCAGCAGCCGAGGAAACACCCTCTCGGACAATGAGCAGTTCTTC.